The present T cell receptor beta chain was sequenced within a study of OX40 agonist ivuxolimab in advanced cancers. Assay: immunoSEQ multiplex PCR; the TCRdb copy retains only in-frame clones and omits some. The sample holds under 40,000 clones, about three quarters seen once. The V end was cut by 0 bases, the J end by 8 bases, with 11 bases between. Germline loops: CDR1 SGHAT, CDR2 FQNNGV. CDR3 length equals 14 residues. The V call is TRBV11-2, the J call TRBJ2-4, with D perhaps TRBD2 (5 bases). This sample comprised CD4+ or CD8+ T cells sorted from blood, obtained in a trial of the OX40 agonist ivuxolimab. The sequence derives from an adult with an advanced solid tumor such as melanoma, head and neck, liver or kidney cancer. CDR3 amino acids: CASSLDWLADIQYF. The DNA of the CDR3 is TGTGCCAGCAGCTTAGATTGGCTAGCAGACATTCAGTACTTC.